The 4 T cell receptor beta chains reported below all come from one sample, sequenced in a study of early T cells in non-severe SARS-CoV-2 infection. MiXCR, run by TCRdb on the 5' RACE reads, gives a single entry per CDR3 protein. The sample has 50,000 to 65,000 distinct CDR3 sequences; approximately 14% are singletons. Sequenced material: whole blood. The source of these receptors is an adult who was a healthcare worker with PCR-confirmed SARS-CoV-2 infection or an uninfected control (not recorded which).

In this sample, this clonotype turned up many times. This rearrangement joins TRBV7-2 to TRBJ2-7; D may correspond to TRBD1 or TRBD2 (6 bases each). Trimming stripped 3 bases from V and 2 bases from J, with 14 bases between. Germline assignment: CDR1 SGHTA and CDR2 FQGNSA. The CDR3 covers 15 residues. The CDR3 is CASSFTAGQAYEQYF. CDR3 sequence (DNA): TGTGCCAGCAGCTTTACGGCGGGACAAGCCTACGAGCAGTACTTC.

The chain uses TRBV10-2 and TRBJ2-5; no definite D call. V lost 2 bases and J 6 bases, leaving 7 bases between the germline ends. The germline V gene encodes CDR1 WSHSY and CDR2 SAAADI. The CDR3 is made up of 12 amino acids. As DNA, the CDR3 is TGCGCCAGCAGTGAGGGGGTTCAGACCCAGTACTTC. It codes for CASSEGVQTQYF.

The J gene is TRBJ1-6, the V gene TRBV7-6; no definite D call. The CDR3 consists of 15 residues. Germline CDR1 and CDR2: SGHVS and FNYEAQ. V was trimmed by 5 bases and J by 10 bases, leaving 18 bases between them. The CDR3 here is CASSADVLVGSPLHF. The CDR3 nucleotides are TGTGCCAGCAGCGCCGACGTACTTGTTGGCTCACCCCTCCACTTT.

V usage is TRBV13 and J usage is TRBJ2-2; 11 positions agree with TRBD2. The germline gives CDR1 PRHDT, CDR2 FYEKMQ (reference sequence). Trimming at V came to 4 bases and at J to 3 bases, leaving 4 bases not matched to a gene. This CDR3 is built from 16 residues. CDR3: CASSSSGGFDTGELFF. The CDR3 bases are TGTGCCAGCAGCTCTAGCGGGGGGTTCGACACCGGGGAGCTGTTTTTT.